This T cell receptor beta chain was recorded in a study of shared clonotypes between healthy human individuals. Only a few counts were recorded for this clone. The data were produced by immunoSEQ multiplex PCR, yet TCRdb's version contains in-frame clones alone and is incomplete. This sample has roughly 1,000,000 clones, with around three quarters found just once. Sequencing was carried out using memory CD4+ T cells from PBMCs. The sample's subset: CD45RA-negative fraction. The sequence was obtained from a man aged 18-30 years in good health. Some clones in this sample may be carry-over from other donors' samples.

The CDR3 loop reads CASSWGQGGETQYF. The DNA of the CDR3 is TGTGCCAGCAGTTGGGGCCAGGGGGGAGAGACCCAGTACTTC. This chain connects TRBV6-5 to TRBJ2-5; D is possibly TRBD1 (7 bases). The V gene lost 4 bases and the J gene lost 4 bases, with 13 bases spanning the gap. The CDR3 length is 14 residues. Germline V lookup: CDR1 MNHEY, CDR2 SVGAGI.